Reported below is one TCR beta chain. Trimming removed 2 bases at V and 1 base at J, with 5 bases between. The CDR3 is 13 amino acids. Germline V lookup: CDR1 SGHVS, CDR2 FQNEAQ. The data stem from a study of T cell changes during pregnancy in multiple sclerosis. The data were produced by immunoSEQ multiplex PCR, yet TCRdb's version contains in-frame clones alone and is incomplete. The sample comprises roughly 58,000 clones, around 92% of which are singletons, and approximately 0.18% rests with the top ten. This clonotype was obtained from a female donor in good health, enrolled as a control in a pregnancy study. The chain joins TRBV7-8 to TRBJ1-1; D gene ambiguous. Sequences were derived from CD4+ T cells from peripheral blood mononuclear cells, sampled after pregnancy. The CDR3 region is CASSLSGNTEAFF. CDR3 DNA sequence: TGTGCCAGCAGCTTATCCGGGAACACTGAAGCTTTCTTT.